The 23 T cell receptor beta chains below come from one sample, sequenced in a study of T cells in Graves' hyperthyroidism and ophthalmopathy. The CDR3 regions of TCR beta were amplified from RNA transcripts. Researchers ran a first-round RT-PCR on the TCR CDR3 using the HTBI primer set. Each CDR3 protein gets one entry after TCRdb re-called the multiplex PCR reads with MiXCR. The repertoire holds 620,000 or so distinct CDR3 sequences, with about 14% as singletons. Specimen: blood. The receptors were sampled from a woman between 45 and 65 years old with Graves' ophthalmopathy.

This clonotype has at least ten counts. V gene TRBV6-1 combines with J gene TRBJ1-1; unclear D gene. Trimming removed 7 bases at V and 4 bases at J, with 13 bases between. Germline V gene data show CDR1 as MNHNS and CDR2 as SASEGT. There are 13 residues in the CDR3. This chain's CDR3 is CASIGGLGTEAFF. Written as DNA, the CDR3 is TGTGCCAGCATCGGAGGGCTTGGCACTGAAGCTTTCTTT.

The chain joins TRBV6-2 or TRBV6-3 to TRBJ2-1, with 8 bases that match TRBD1. The ends lost 5 bases at V and 3 bases at J; junction bases unmatched: 24. The CDR3 totals 21 residues. Germline V gene sequence: CDR1 MNHEY, CDR2 SVGEGT. The CDR3 DNA reads TGTGCCAGCAGTAACCCCTCCGGGACAGGCGTTTCACGAGGCTTCTACAATGAGCAGTTCTTC. Amino acids: CASSNPSGTGVSRGFYNEQFF.

The sample holds a few counts of this clonotype. V is TRBV19 and J is TRBJ1-5, with 7 bases aligning to TRBD1. Germline V gene data show CDR1 as LNHDA and CDR2 as SQIVND (reference sequence). J gave up 0 bases and V 7 bases, and 6 bases lay outside the gene matches. This CDR3 comprises 15 residues. CDR3 nucleotides: TGTGCCAGTACACTGCACAGGGGTAGCAATCAGCCCCAGCATTTT. Translation gives CASTLHRGSNQPQHF.

The V and J genes are TRBV7-2 and TRBJ1-1; D may be TRBD1 (5 bases). CDR3 length: 15 residues. Germline-derived CDR1 and CDR2 are SGHTA and FQGNSA. The germline V and J ends were trimmed by 6 bases and 4 bases, with 18 bases remaining between them. The CDR3 protein is CASSPARRGVTEAFF. In nucleotides, the CDR3 is TGTGCCAGCAGTCCCGCGAGGCGGGGGGTCACTGAAGCTTTCTTT.

The chain carries TRBV20-1 and TRBJ1-2; D is ambiguous. Trimming removed 6 bases at V and 0 bases at J, with 20 bases between. Germline V gene sequence: CDR1 DFQATT, CDR2 SNEGSKA (reference sequence). This CDR3 comprises 16 residues. CDR3 DNA: TGCAGTGCCCCGACTCTTCGAGGCAATTCTAACTATGGCTACACCTTC. Translation gives CSAPTLRGNSNYGYTF.

The V gene is TRBV10-3, the J gene TRBJ2-7; D could derive from TRBD1 or TRBD2 (6 bases each). The germline V gene encodes CDR1 ENHRY and CDR2 SYGVKD. The V gene lost 1 base and the J gene lost 1 base, with 14 bases spanning the gap. The CDR3 is 16 residues long. CDR3 protein: CAISEYPTGTSYEQYF. The DNA of the CDR3 is TGTGCCATCAGTGAGTACCCAACAGGGACTTCCTACGAGCAGTACTTC.

This clonotype was detected ten times or more. This chain uses TRBV20-1 with TRBJ2-7; D perhaps matches TRBD2 (5 bases). The CDR3 is 13 amino acids. The germline V and J ends were trimmed by 2 bases and 2 bases, with 10 bases remaining between them. Germline V CDR1 and CDR2: DFQATT, SNEGSKA (reference sequence). This chain's CDR3 is CSARWTGTYEQYF. The CDR3 nucleotides read TGCAGTGCTAGATGGACTGGGACCTACGAGCAGTACTTC.

This clonotype was recorded at least ten times. The chain carries TRBV7-2 and TRBJ1-5; the D gene is possibly TRBD1 (5 bases). This CDR3 contains 15 residues. V lost 4 bases and J 0 bases, leaving 10 bases between the germline ends. CDR1 SGHTA and CDR2 FQGNSA come from the germline V gene. The CDR3 bases are TGTGCCAGCAGCTGGGCAGGGTTTAGCAATCAGCCCCAGCATTTT. Protein product: CASSWAGFSNQPQHF.

This clonotype has more than one count but fewer than ten. The chain recombines TRBV6-2 or TRBV6-3 with TRBJ1-2; 10 bases align to TRBD1. Germline CDR1 reads MNHEY; CDR2 reads SVGEGT. The CDR3 is 15 amino acids. The V segment lost 0 bases and the J segment 7 bases; nucleotides outside the gene matches: 5. The CDR3 loop reads CASSYSGTGAGGYTF. CDR3 DNA sequence: TGTGCCAGCAGTTACTCCGGGACAGGGGCTGGTGGCTACACCTTC.

The chain couples TRBV29-1 to TRBJ2-1; possibly TRBD2 for D (6 bases). This CDR3 is built from 16 residues. Germline V gene sequence: CDR1 SQVTM, CDR2 ANQGSEA. V shed 0 bases and J shed 9 bases, with 21 bases lying between them. The chain's CDR3 is CSVEERGGNGRGEQFF. The CDR3 region has the DNA TGCAGCGTTGAAGAACGAGGAGGGAATGGTCGGGGTGAGCAGTTCTTC.

This clonotype was detected ten times or more. The J gene is TRBJ1-3, the V gene TRBV30; D is unclear. Trimming took 0 bases from V and 2 from J, leaving 8 bases between them. The CDR3 sequence is 14 residues long. CDR1 is GTSNPN and CDR2 is SVGIG in the germline V gene (reference sequence). The CDR3 coding sequence is TGTGCCTGGAGTGTAGGGCTTACTGGAAACACCATATATTTT. Protein sequence: CAWSVGLTGNTIYF.

This clonotype showed up just a few times. V usage is TRBV5-4 and J usage is TRBJ2-2; 9 positions match TRBD1. With 4 bases clipped from V and 5 bases from J, the junction kept 9 bases outside the gene matches. CDR1 and CDR2 from the germline V gene are SGHNT and YYREEE (reference sequence). The CDR3 consists of 16 residues. CDR3 region: CASSTRTGVGTGELFF. The CDR3 DNA sequence: TGTGCCAGCAGCACCCGGACAGGGGTTGGAACCGGGGAGCTGTTTTTT.

The table lists this clonotype with a few counts. This chain links TRBV18 with TRBJ2-6; 10 nucleotides align to TRBD1. This CDR3 contains 20 residues. V lost 6 bases, J lost 2 bases, and 16 bases stayed unmatched. Per germline, CDR1 KGHSH and CDR2 LQKENI. The CDR3 protein is CASSKDRGSGLGAGANVLTF. The DNA of the CDR3 is TGTGCCAGCTCTAAGGACAGGGGGAGCGGCCTCGGGGCTGGGGCCAACGTCCTGACTTTC.

This clonotype was counted ten times or more. This sequence joins TRBV20-1 and TRBJ2-1, with 7 bases fitting TRBD2. Germline-derived CDR1 and CDR2 are DFQATT and SNEGSKA (reference sequence). This CDR3 comprises 14 residues. V was clipped by 2 bases and J by 10 bases; unmatched bases: 11. CDR3 coding DNA: TGCAGTGCTAGACTTACCAACTGGGGGGGGGAGCAGTTCTTC. This translates into CSARLTNWGGEQFF.

This clonotype was counted only a few times. This chain uses TRBV12-3 or TRBV12-4 with TRBJ2-7, with no clear D. The CDR3 consists of 14 residues. Trimming pared 3 bases from V and 5 bases from J, leaving 14 bases between. Written as DNA, the CDR3 is TGTGCCAGCAGTTTTCTCCATACAGCTCACGAGCAGTACTTC. Residues: CASSFLHTAHEQYF.

This clonotype was observed at least ten times. J is TRBJ2-5 and V is TRBV7-2; D not resolved. From germline, CDR1 is SGHTA and CDR2 FQGNSA. V was trimmed by 6 bases and J by 2 bases, leaving 10 bases between them. The CDR3 sequence is 13 residues long. CDR3 residues: CASRNGGQETQYF. The CDR3 nucleotides are TGTGCCAGCAGAAACGGCGGACAAGAGACCCAGTACTTC.

This clonotype has at least ten counts. This sequence joins TRBV4-3 and TRBJ2-3, with D unclear. CDR1 is LGHNA, CDR2 YSLEER, per germline. The V end lost 0 bases, the J end lost 2 bases, and 12 bases lay between the germline ends. There are 16 residues in the CDR3. The CDR3 sequence is CASSQDMARLTDTQYF. The CDR3 DNA sequence: TGCGCCAGCAGCCAAGATATGGCTAGACTCACAGATACGCAGTATTTT.

This clonotype was seen only once. The chain combines TRBV20-1 with TRBJ2-2; D is perhaps TRBD2 (5 bases). Germline assignment: CDR1 DFQATT and CDR2 SNEGSKA (reference sequence). The CDR3 covers 12 residues. Trimming removed 4 bases at V and 4 bases at J, with 7 bases between. The CDR3 protein is CSATEGTGELFF. CDR3 DNA: TGCAGTGCTACCGAGGGCACCGGGGAGCTGTTTTTT.

This clonotype was observed many times. This may be a read error, as it is one base from a much larger clone. V is TRBV28 and J is TRBJ2-7; the D is unclear. V shed 6 bases and J shed 3 bases, with 6 bases lying between them. Germline lookup yields CDR1 MDHEN and CDR2 SYDVKM. The CDR3 extends over 11 amino acids. As DNA, the CDR3 is TGTGCCAGCAGGTCCAACTACGAGCAGTACTTC. Its protein product is CASRSNYEQYF.

The table lists this clonotype with many counts. The J gene is TRBJ2-3, the V gene TRBV20-1; D ambiguous. The germline CDR1 and CDR2 sequences are DFQATT and SNEGSKA (reference sequence). The V gene lost 7 bases and the J gene lost 6 bases, with 11 bases spanning the gap. The CDR3 is 11 amino acids. CDR3 protein: CSVRPRDTQYF. The CDR3 DNA is TGCAGTGTCCGACCACGGGATACGCAGTATTTT.

This clonotype was seen repeatedly, ten times or more. The CDR3: CASSLGAGGELFF. CDR3 in DNA: TGTGCCAGCAGTTTAGGGGCGGGCGGGGAGCTGTTTTTT. V gene TRBV12-3 or TRBV12-4 combines with J gene TRBJ2-2, with D possibly being TRBD2 (5 bases). The CDR3 is made up of 13 amino acids. V was trimmed by 1 base and J by 7 bases, leaving 7 bases between them.

J is TRBJ2-5 and V is TRBV19; D may be TRBD1 or TRBD2 (7 bases each). Between the trimmed V and J ends, which lost 7 bases and 5 bases, there was a span of 14 bases. Germline assignment: CDR1 LNHDA and CDR2 SQIVND (reference sequence). CDR3 length: 13 residues. CDR3 in DNA: TGTGCCAGTACTTCAGGGGGAGGGGAGACCCAGTACTTC. Its protein product is CASTSGGGETQYF.

This clonotype was seen more than once but under ten times. The V call is TRBV15, the J call TRBJ2-7; 9 positions match TRBD1. The V gene end was trimmed by 5 bases and the J gene end by 6 bases; junction bases not matched to a gene: 11. In germline, CDR1 is LNHNV, CDR2 YYDKDF (reference sequence). This CDR3 is 15 amino acids long. This CDR3 reads CATSPRDRVVSEQYF. The CDR3 region has the DNA TGTGCCACCAGCCCCCGGGACAGGGTCGTCTCCGAGCAGTACTTC.